The 28 T cell receptor beta chains reported below all come from one sample, sequenced in a study of blood T cells in healthy people across ages (dated by TCRdb to the mid-2010s). Preparation of the library involved 5' RACE. The sequencer was an Illumina HiSeq 2500. A second PCR of about 7 to 12 cycles was run with a J-beta primer mix and a sample-barcoded 5' primer. The public sequencing data were trimmed at Q25 with fastp and processed into clonotypes with MiXCR by TCRdb, which kept only in-frame beta chains. All rows with the same CDR3 protein become a single entry with the most common DNA and genes. The sample records about 1.8 million distinct CDR3 sequences, less than 50% of which are singletons. The ten largest clones represent 2.1% of the sample. The sample taken for sequencing was blood. The receptors shown here come from a woman in her thirties or forties in good health.

This chain joins TRBV20-1 and TRBJ1-4; unclear D gene. Trimming left V 2 bases short and J 2 bases short, with 15 bases between. The CDR3 totals 16 residues. Germline V gene data show CDR1 as DFQATT and CDR2 as SNEGSKA (reference sequence). CDR3 in amino acids: CSARSPLKRTNEKLFF. In DNA form, the CDR3 reads TGCAGTGCTAGAAGTCCCCTGAAGCGCACTAATGAAAAACTGTTTTTT.

The chain links TRBV12-3 or TRBV12-4 to TRBJ1-4; the match to TRBD1 covers 8 bases. V was pared by 1 base and J by 6 bases, with 7 bases of the junction left unmatched. The CDR3 is 16 amino acids. The CDR3 loop reads CASSLVAGGFYEKLFF. The CDR3 coding sequence is TGTGCCAGCAGTTTAGTGGCAGGGGGCTTTTATGAAAAACTGTTTTTT.

The chain joins TRBV7-9 to TRBJ1-2; D is ambiguous. The CDR3 runs 13 residues. CDR1 and CDR2 from the germline V gene are SEHNR and FQNEAQ (reference sequence). Trimming shortened V by 4 bases and J by 7 bases, and 13 bases separated the two germline ends. The CDR3: CASSWTVSGGYTF. The CDR3 DNA is TGTGCCAGCAGCTGGACCGTCTCTGGTGGCTACACCTTC. Supplemented by reference TRBV7-9 and TRBJ1-2, the full variable domain reads DTGVSQNPRHKITKRGQNVTFRCDPISEHNRLYWYRQTLGQGPEFLTYFQNEAQLEKSRLLSDRFSAERPKGSFSTLEIQRTEQGDSAMYLCASSWTVSGGYTFGSGTRLTVV.

The V call is TRBV6-2 or TRBV6-3, the J call TRBJ2-1; D remains unclear. The CDR3 is 14 residues long. V lost 2 bases and J 0 bases, leaving 5 bases between the germline ends. From germline, CDR1 is MNHEY and CDR2 SVGEGT. The CDR3 DNA is TGTGCCAGCAGTTACGAATCCTCCTACAATGAGCAGTTCTTC. Translated, it gives CASSYESSYNEQFF.

The gene calls are TRBV18 and TRBJ2-7; a weak D match, TRBD1 (5 bases). V lost 8 bases to trimming and J lost 2 bases, with 13 bases between them. The length of the CDR3 is 13 residues. CDR1 is KGHSH, CDR2 LQKENI, per germline. The CDR3 sequence: CASGAPGTYEQYF. The CDR3 region has the DNA TGTGCCAGCGGTGCCCCAGGGACCTACGAGCAGTACTTC.

This clonotype was observed many times. V and J are TRBV5-1 and TRBJ2-3, with TRBD2 identical over 8 bases. Unmatched junction bases numbered 15, after V lost 0 bases and J lost 12 bases. CDR1 and CDR2 (germline): SGHRS, YFSETQ. This CDR3 is built from 16 residues. The CDR3 spells CASSLVASGFHPIQYF. DNA for the CDR3: TGCGCCAGCAGCTTGGTGGCTAGCGGGTTCCATCCCATACAGTATTTT.

This chain joins TRBV2 and TRBJ2-1, with 7 nucleotides matching TRBD1. V lost 10 bases, J lost 7 bases, and 7 bases stayed unmatched. The CDR3 sequence is 12 residues long. Germline-derived CDR1 and CDR2 are SNHLY and FYNNEI. In DNA, the CDR3 is TGTGCCACGAGACAGGGAAGGAATGAGCAGTTCTTC. As protein: CATRQGRNEQFF. The variable domain in full, completed from reference TRBV2 and TRBJ2-1, reads EPEVTQTPSHQVTQMGQEVILRCVPISNHLYFYWYRQILGQKVEFLVSFYNNEISEKSEIFDDQFSVERPDGSNFTLKIRSTKLEDSAMYFCATRQGRNEQFFGPGTRLTVL.

This clonotype was detected only a few times. The chain uses TRBV15 and TRBJ2-7, with D unresolved. Trimming took 1 base from V and 2 from J, leaving 6 bases between them. The CDR3 has 13 amino acids. Germline V gene sequence: CDR1 LNHNV, CDR2 YYDKDF (reference sequence). The CDR3 here is CATSRGRTYEQYF. The CDR3 DNA reads as TGTGCCACCAGCAGAGGACGGACCTACGAGCAGTACTTC.

The chain carries TRBV9 and TRBJ2-3, with D possibly called TRBD1 or TRBD2 (6 bases each). Germline loops: CDR1 SGDLS, CDR2 YYNGEE. Trimming pared 3 bases from V and 0 bases from J, leaving 11 bases between. There are 15 residues in the CDR3. CDR3 sequence reads: CASSAGGSSTDTQYF. CDR3 DNA: TGTGCCAGCAGCGCCGGGGGCTCTAGCACAGATACGCAGTATTTT.

This rearrangement joins TRBV25-1 to TRBJ2-7; D gene unclear. CDR1 and CDR2 (germline): MGHDK, SYGVNS. The V end was cut by 5 bases, the J end by 7 bases, with 24 bases between. There are 16 residues in the CDR3. The DNA of the CDR3 is TGTGCCAGCAGTCACGGCGATGCTGGGCCTTACAATGAGCAGTACTTC. Protein sequence: CASSHGDAGPYNEQYF.

This clonotype showed up just once. V and J are TRBV28 and TRBJ2-1, with D maybe TRBD1 (6 bases). Germline CDR1 MDHEN, CDR2 SYDVKM. Trimming removed 3 bases from V and 6 bases from J, with 21 bases in between. This CDR3 has 17 amino acids. The CDR3, as DNA: TGTGCCAGCAGTTTTATCCAGGGGCTCTTTCTGGGCAATGAGCAGTTCTTC. This codes for CASSFIQGLFLGNEQFF.

This clonotype was seen repeatedly, ten times or more. The CDR3 bases are TGTGCCAGCAGTTACGTGGGGGAGACCCAGTACTTC. Amino acids: CASSYVGETQYF. The chain carries TRBV6-2 or TRBV6-3 and TRBJ2-5, with D unclear. V was cut by 2 bases and J by 5 bases, with 6 bases left in between. Germline V gene lookup returns CDR1 MNHEY and CDR2 SVGEGT. The CDR3 covers 12 residues.

The gene calls are TRBV5-1 and TRBJ2-5; 9 nucleotides align to TRBD2. There are 15 residues in the CDR3. CDR1 SGHRS and CDR2 YFSETQ come from the germline V gene. Trimming at V came to 4 bases and at J to 4 bases, leaving 8 bases not matched to a gene. The CDR3 is CASSLTSGRGETQYF. The CDR3 DNA sequence: TGCGCCAGCAGCCTGACTAGCGGCAGAGGAGAGACCCAGTACTTC.

The genes are TRBV29-1 and TRBJ1-2; TRBD1 matches at 10 bases. The germline CDR1 and CDR2 sequences are SQVTM and ANQGSEA. V lost 6 bases and J lost 1; bases outside the gene matches: 5. The CDR3 covers 14 residues. In DNA, the CDR3 is TGCAGCGTGGGGGGACAGGGGCATAACTATGGCTACACCTTC. Its translation is CSVGGQGHNYGYTF.

The rearrangement joins TRBV21-1 to TRBJ1-2. TRBV21-1 is an annotated pseudogene. The CDR3 consists of 15 residues. The CDR3 sequence is CASSKITLHNYGYTF. The DNA for the CDR3 is TGTGCCAGCAGCAAAATCACGCTACATAACTATGGCTACACCTTC.

This clonotype was seen a few times. The V call is TRBV20-1, the J call TRBJ2-1, with TRBD2 matching 9 bases. Germline-derived CDR1 and CDR2 are DFQATT and SNEGSKA (reference sequence). The CDR3 covers 18 residues. V lost 6 bases to trimming and J lost 5 bases; unmatched junction nucleotides: 20. CDR3 region: CSALRPSGDTIRHNEQFF. The CDR3 DNA reads TGCAGTGCCCTACGCCCTAGCGGGGACACGATCAGACACAATGAGCAGTTCTTC.

This clonotype was recorded a few times. The V and J genes are TRBV29-1 and TRBJ2-7; the match to TRBD1 covers 10 bases. Germline CDR1 SQVTM, CDR2 ANQGSEA. This CDR3 spans 14 amino acids. V lost 5 bases and J lost 4; bases outside the gene matches: 8. CDR3 residues: CSVLDGQGVYEQYF. The CDR3 bases are TGCAGCGTTCTGGACGGACAGGGGGTGTACGAGCAGTACTTC.

The chain has TRBV6-2 or TRBV6-3 and TRBJ1-2; maybe TRBD1 (5 bases). Per germline, CDR1 MNHEY and CDR2 SVGEGT. CDR3 size: 15 residues. With 6 bases removed from V and 0 bases from J, the gap between germline ends came to 14 bases. The CDR3 sequence is CASSPEQETNYGYTF. CDR3 DNA sequence: TGTGCCAGCAGCCCCGAACAGGAGACTAACTATGGCTACACCTTC.

This sequence joins TRBV5-1 and TRBJ2-1; D is undetermined. The CDR3 totals 15 residues. From germline, CDR1 is SGHRS and CDR2 YFSETQ. With 1 base removed from V and 8 bases from J, the gap between germline ends came to 16 bases. CDR3 bases: TGCGCCAGCAGCTTGAGCACCACATCATTAGATGAGCAGTTCTTC. Translation: CASSLSTTSLDEQFF.

The chain links TRBV27 to TRBJ1-2; D is perhaps TRBD1 (5 bases). The CDR3 totals 14 residues. Deletions cut 0 bases from V and 8 bases from J, with 13 bases between. Germline lookup yields CDR1 MNHEY and CDR2 SMNVEV (reference sequence). The CDR3 loop is CASSLSGRGRGYTF. CDR3 coding DNA: TGTGCCAGCAGTTTATCGGGACGGGGGAGAGGCTACACCTTC.

This clonotype was counted a single time. This chain connects TRBV6-2 or TRBV6-3 to TRBJ2-1; 9 bases map to TRBD1. Germline assignment: CDR1 MNHEY and CDR2 SVGEGT. CDR3 length equals 12 residues. V lost 0 bases, J lost 15 bases, and 3 bases stayed unmatched. CDR3 in DNA: TGTGCCAGCAGTTACTCCCGGGACAGGGTGTTCTTC. It translates to CASSYSRDRVFF.

In this sample, this clonotype turned up once. The V call is TRBV14, the J call TRBJ2-3; D ambiguous. This CDR3 has 17 amino acids. V lost 2 bases, J lost 0 bases, and 15 bases lay in between. Germline V gene sequence: CDR1 SGHDN, CDR2 FVKESK. The CDR3 nucleotides are TGTGCCAGCAGCCAAATCGGAACAAGGCCTAGCACAGATACGCAGTATTTT. Translated, it gives CASSQIGTRPSTDTQYF. The variable domain in full, completed from reference TRBV14 and TRBJ2-3, reads EAGVTQFPSHSVIEKGQTVTLRCDPISGHDNLYWYRRVMGKEIKFLLHFVKESKQDESGMPNNRFLAERTGGTYSTLKVQPAELEDSGVYFCASSQIGTRPSTDTQYFGPGTRLTVL.

The sample holds many counts of this clonotype. At one end, the junction sequence differs from germline, possibly due to a read error. The chain couples TRBV4-3 to TRBJ2-7; D is ambiguous. In germline, CDR1 is LGHNA, CDR2 YSLEER. There are 13 residues in the CDR3. This CDR3 reads CASSQDLSYEQYF. In nucleotides, the CDR3 is TGTGCCAGCAGCCAAGATTTGTCCTACGAGCAGTACTTC.

The V and J genes are TRBV4-3 and TRBJ2-7, with 12 positions matching TRBD2. The length of the CDR3 is 17 residues. Trimming cost V 4 bases and J 6 bases; bases outside gene matches: 13. CDR1 LGHNA and CDR2 YSLEER come from the germline V gene. The CDR3, as DNA: TGCGCCAGCAGCCCCGTTACTTTCGCTAGCGGGAGGGCCGAGCAGTACTTC. This sequence encodes CASSPVTFASGRAEQYF.

V usage is TRBV27 and J usage is TRBJ2-3; D may be TRBD1 (6 bases). CDR1 is MNHEY, CDR2 SMNVEV, per germline (reference sequence). This CDR3 is 15 amino acids long. V was trimmed by 5 bases and J by 2 bases, leaving 14 bases between them. The CDR3 region is CASSPRQDITDTQYF. In DNA, the CDR3 is TGTGCCAGCAGTCCCCGACAGGACATCACAGATACGCAGTATTTT.

The chain combines TRBV25-1 with TRBJ2-3, with 7 bases fitting TRBD1. Germline-derived CDR1 and CDR2 are MGHDK and SYGVNS. With 6 bases clipped from V and 3 bases from J, the junction kept 9 bases outside the gene matches. The CDR3 spans 15 residues. CDR3 coding DNA: TGTGCCAGCAGAACAGGGGTAGCCGGGACAGATACGCAGTATTTT. Residues: CASRTGVAGTDTQYF.

Here the CDR3 DNA reads TGCGCCAGCAGCCCGACTGGGGATTTTTACAATGAGCAGTACTTC. It codes for CASSPTGDFYNEQYF. The rearrangement uses TRBV5-1 and TRBJ2-5; D gene uncertain. The CDR3 sequence is 15 residues long. Germline V lookup: CDR1 SGHRS, CDR2 YFSETQ. Trimming took 4 bases from V and 11 from J, leaving 24 bases between them.

The chain uses TRBV15 and TRBJ2-7; D tentatively fits TRBD1 or TRBD2 (5 bases each). V dropped 5 bases and J dropped 4 bases, with 24 bases sitting between them. Germline V CDR1 and CDR2: LNHNV, YYDKDF (reference sequence). The CDR3 contains 17 residues. CDR3 sequence: CATSFRGTVPELYEQYF. Written as DNA, the CDR3 is TGTGCCACCAGCTTTCGAGGGACCGTCCCCGAACTTTACGAGCAGTACTTC.